Presented here are 25 T cell receptor beta chains from one specimen sequenced in a study of Ad26.COV2.S vaccination and SARS-CoV-2 variants. TCRdb's copy holds only in-frame clones and misses some; the assay was immunoSEQ multiplex PCR. This table holds around 500,000 clones, roughly nine tenths found once. Treatment described: around 19 received Ad26.COV2.S at low or high dose, single or two shots; 5 received placebo; per-sample allocation not given. Collection of the samples took place on day 63 after the first injection of vaccine or placebo. The sample was peripheral blood, taken in a trial of Ad26.COV2.S vaccine versus placebo. These receptors originate from a person aged 18-65 years who received the Ad26.COV2.S COVID-19 vaccine or a placebo.

The chain combines TRBV19 with TRBJ2-7; TRBD1 aligns across 10 bases. Germline CDR1 reads LNHDA; CDR2 reads SQIVND (reference sequence). The ends lost 5 bases at V and 0 bases at J; junction bases unmatched: 4. This CDR3 is built from 15 residues. The CDR3 is CASSDRGLFSYEQYF. CDR3 sequence (DNA): TGTGCCAGTAGTGACAGGGGGCTGTTCTCCTACGAGCAGTACTTC.

The chain has TRBV7-9 and TRBJ1-1, with TRBD1 as a possible D gene (5 bases). The ends were cut back, 5 bases at V and 0 bases at J, with 16 bases in the middle. The CDR3 has 16 residues. Germline CDR1 SEHNR, CDR2 FQNEAQ (reference sequence). The DNA for the CDR3 is TGTGCCAGCAGCCCCAGTGGGGGACCCATGAACACTGAAGCTTTCTTT. Amino acids: CASSPSGGPMNTEAFF.

The V call is TRBV28, the J call TRBJ2-1; D is uncertain. Trimming left V 4 bases short and J 10 bases short, with 8 bases between. The V gene's germline CDR1 is MDHEN and CDR2 SYDVKM. The CDR3 is made up of 11 amino acids. CDR3 sequence: CASSWLGEQFF. Here the CDR3 DNA reads TGTGCCAGCAGTTGGCTGGGGGAGCAGTTCTTC.

The chain links TRBV14 to TRBJ2-7, with 7 positions matching TRBD1. The V segment lost 3 bases and the J segment 5 bases; nucleotides outside the gene matches: 4. The CDR3 loop spans 13 amino acids. Looked up from germline, CDR1 is SGHDN and CDR2 is FVKESK. The CDR3 DNA follows: TGTGCCAGCAGCCAGAACAGGGGAGACGAGCAGTACTTC. Translating it yields CASSQNRGDEQYF.

The table lists this clone with many counts. CDR3 nucleotides: TGCGCCAGCAGTGAGTCCAGGGCGGGCGGGGAGCTGTTTTTT. Translated: CASSESRAGGELFF. The chain recombines TRBV10-1 with TRBJ2-2; D may match TRBD1 or TRBD2 (5 bases each). CDR3 length equals 14 residues. Germline-derived CDR1 and CDR2 are WNHNN and SYGVQD (reference sequence). The germline V and J ends were trimmed by 0 bases and 7 bases, with 9 bases remaining between them.

The gene calls are TRBV3-1 (or the pseudogene TRBV3-2) and TRBJ1-2; no definite D call. Germline assignment: CDR1 LGHDT and CDR2 YNNKEL (reference sequence). V was cut by 3 bases and J by 0 bases, with 8 bases left in between. The CDR3 is 14 residues long. The CDR3 spells CASSHRGANYGYTF. The CDR3 region has the DNA TGTGCCAGCAGCCACCGGGGAGCTAACTATGGCTACACCTTC.

The chain has TRBV7-6 and TRBJ2-2, with unresolved D. V was cut by 4 bases and J by 0 bases, with 6 bases left in between. The CDR3 consists of 14 residues. The V gene's germline CDR1 is SGHVS and CDR2 FNYEAQ. The CDR3 region is CASSSNANTGELFF. The DNA for the CDR3 is TGTGCCAGCAGCTCCAACGCGAACACCGGGGAGCTGTTTTTT.

The chain uses TRBV23-1 and TRBJ2-1, with 10 bases aligning to TRBD1. TRBV23-1 is an ORF; its function is uncertain. After removal of 8 bases from V and 6 bases from J, the junction contained 10 bases not matched to a gene. The length of the CDR3 is 15 residues. The CDR3 nucleotides are TGCGCCAGCGACCCGGGACAGGGGACCGGCAATGAGCAGTTCTTC. It yields the protein CASDPGQGTGNEQFF.

CDR3 nucleotides: TGCGCCAGCAGGTGCGTGACAGTAAACACTGAAGCTTTCTTT. This codes for CASRCVTVNTEAFF. This sequence joins TRBV10-1 and TRBJ1-1, with a possible D match to TRBD1 (5 bases). The V gene's germline CDR1 is WNHNN and CDR2 SYGVQD (reference sequence). The CDR3 covers 14 residues. Trimming took off 6 bases at V and 2 bases at J, with 13 bases between the two ends.

The chain joins TRBV5-1 to TRBJ1-6, with D perhaps TRBD1 (5 bases). Trimming left V 0 bases short and J 7 bases short, with 17 bases between. The CDR3 has 17 residues. Per germline, CDR1 SGHRS and CDR2 YFSETQ. This CDR3 is CASSLEMGTLGNSPLHF. In DNA, the CDR3 is TGCGCCAGCAGCTTGGAGATGGGGACTTTAGGAAATTCACCCCTCCACTTT.

This clone was seen just once. The rearrangement joins TRBV7-9 to TRBJ2-7; D not certain. The CDR3 loop spans 14 amino acids. Germline values: CDR1 SEHNR, CDR2 FQNEAQ (reference sequence). The ends were cut back, 2 bases at V and 1 base at J, with 9 bases in the middle. In DNA, the CDR3 is TGTGCCAGCAGCTTACCAGACGGGTCCTACGAGCAGTACTTC. This sequence encodes CASSLPDGSYEQYF.

V is TRBV6-5 and J is TRBJ1-1; TRBD1 is a possible D gene (6 bases). The CDR3 length is 15 residues. From germline, CDR1 is MNHEY and CDR2 SVGAGI. Trimming removed 5 bases at V and 4 bases at J, with 17 bases between. The CDR3 nucleotides are TGTGCCAGCAGTCCCACCTCCGCAGGGGCCACTGAAGCTTTCTTT. This gives the protein CASSPTSAGATEAFF.

This chain uses TRBV11-1 with TRBJ2-1; 11 positions agree with TRBD2. After removal of 3 bases from V and 9 bases from J, the junction contained 4 bases not matched to a gene. Germline values: CDR1 SGHAT, CDR2 FQDESV (reference sequence). The CDR3 has 14 amino acids. The CDR3 region has the DNA TGTGCCAGCAGCTTTAGCGGGGGGGCCCGTGAGCAGTTCTTC. Protein product: CASSFSGGAREQFF.

The rearrangement joins TRBV27 to TRBJ2-6; the D gene is possibly TRBD1 (6 bases). This CDR3 comprises 19 residues. From germline, CDR1 is MNHEY and CDR2 SMNVEV (reference sequence). The V end was cut by 4 bases, the J end by 1 base, with 20 bases between. CDR3 in amino acids: CASSYRTVSTRSGANVLTF. The CDR3 coding sequence is TGTGCCAGCAGTTACAGGACAGTGTCTACCCGATCTGGGGCCAACGTCCTGACTTTC.

The chain employs TRBV5-1 and TRBJ2-1; 8 bases line up with TRBD2. V gave up 3 bases and J gave up 10 bases; unmatched junction bases: 9. The CDR3 is 14 amino acids. CDR1 and CDR2 (germline): SGHRS, YFSETQ. This CDR3 reads CASSSGTSGGEQFF. The CDR3 DNA follows: TGCGCCAGCAGCTCAGGTACGAGCGGGGGCGAGCAGTTCTTC.

The count of this clone is one. The CDR3 protein is CAISGSVLTYNEQFF. Written as DNA, the CDR3 is TGTGCCATCAGTGGTAGCGTTCTAACCTACAATGAGCAGTTCTTC. The V gene is TRBV10-3, the J gene TRBJ2-1, with D perhaps TRBD2 (5 bases). The V end was cut by 4 bases, the J end by 2 bases, with 12 bases between. This CDR3 comprises 15 residues. The germline V gene encodes CDR1 ENHRY and CDR2 SYGVKD.

The CDR3 region is CSASKAGLYNEQFF. CDR3 nucleotides: TGCAGTGCTAGTAAGGCGGGACTCTACAATGAGCAGTTCTTC. The chain combines TRBV20-1 with TRBJ2-1; maybe TRBD2 (6 bases). V lost 3 bases and J lost 3, with 12 bases in between. The length of the CDR3 is 14 residues. Germline assignment: CDR1 DFQATT and CDR2 SNEGSKA (reference sequence).

The table lists this clone with a count of one. The chain uses TRBV7-2 and TRBJ2-3; 7 bases are shared with TRBD2. This CDR3 region has 16 residues. CDR1 is SGHTA and CDR2 is FQGNSA in the germline V gene. V lost 4 bases and J lost 2; bases outside the gene matches: 9. Here the CDR3 reads CASSSSPGLPTDTQYF. The CDR3 nucleotides read TGTGCCAGCAGCTCTTCACCGGGACTACCCACAGATACGCAGTATTTT.

The chain links TRBV5-1 to TRBJ2-3; D not certain. Germline CDR1 reads SGHRS; CDR2 reads YFSETQ. Trimming removed 4 bases at V and 3 bases at J, with 15 bases between. CDR3 size: 15 residues. CDR3 sequence reads: CASSLLGFSTDTQYF. As DNA, the CDR3 is TGCGCCAGCAGCCTGTTGGGGTTCAGTACAGATACGCAGTATTTT.

J is TRBJ1-2 and V is TRBV28; 11 positions match TRBD1. Germline V gene sequence: CDR1 MDHEN, CDR2 SYDVKM. The CDR3 has 16 residues. Losses at the gene ends were 2 bases for V and 4 bases for J; bases not matched to a gene: 6. This CDR3 reads CASSLGTGGLSYGYTF. The CDR3 DNA follows: TGTGCCAGCAGTTTAGGGACAGGGGGATTGAGCTATGGCTACACCTTC.

The chain uses TRBV5-1 and TRBJ1-1; 10 bases agree with TRBD1. The V and J ends lost 3 bases and 4 bases, in that order; junction bases with no gene match: 3. The CDR3 extends over 14 amino acids. Germline V gene lookup returns CDR1 SGHRS and CDR2 YFSETQ. CDR3 sequence: CASSWTGGITEAFF. CDR3 DNA sequence: TGCGCCAGCAGCTGGACAGGGGGGATCACTGAAGCTTTCTTT.

This chain joins TRBV5-4 and TRBJ2-7, with D possibly being TRBD1 (5 bases). V was cut by 2 bases and J by 2 bases, with 14 bases left in between. From germline, CDR1 is SGHNT and CDR2 YYREEE (reference sequence). The CDR3 length is 15 residues. DNA for the CDR3: TGTGCCAGCAGCTTTAGCCCGCAGGGCACCTACGAGCAGTACTTC. Amino acids: CASSFSPQGTYEQYF.

On this clone: Other DNA sequences in the same sample also yield this CDR3. This chain joins TRBV18 and TRBJ1-1; 7 nucleotides match TRBD1. Germline trimming cut 3 bases from V and 1 base from J; bases unmatched to any gene: 5. Germline-derived CDR1 and CDR2 are KGHSH and LQKENI. CDR3 length: 15 residues. CDR3 nucleotides: TGTGCCAGCTCACCGCAGACAGGGAAGAACACTGAAGCTTTCTTT. Residues: CASSPQTGKNTEAFF.

J is TRBJ2-7 and V is TRBV28; D may be TRBD1 (6 bases). Deletions cut 4 bases from V and 7 bases from J, with 14 bases between. The CDR3 sequence is 13 residues long. Germline V gene sequence: CDR1 MDHEN, CDR2 SYDVKM. DNA for the CDR3: TGTGCCAGCAGTTCCCAGGGGCGGAGAGAGCAGTACTTC. This codes for CASSSQGRREQYF.

The V and J genes are TRBV6-6 and TRBJ1-2; tentatively, D is TRBD1 (6 bases). The CDR3 extends over 13 amino acids. Germline V gene lookup returns CDR1 MNHNY and CDR2 SVGAGI (reference sequence). Deletions cut 8 bases from V and 3 bases from J, with 13 bases between. The CDR3 DNA sequence: TGTGCCAGCGGGGGCCTCAACGACTATGGCTACACCTTC. Translation gives CASGGLNDYGYTF.